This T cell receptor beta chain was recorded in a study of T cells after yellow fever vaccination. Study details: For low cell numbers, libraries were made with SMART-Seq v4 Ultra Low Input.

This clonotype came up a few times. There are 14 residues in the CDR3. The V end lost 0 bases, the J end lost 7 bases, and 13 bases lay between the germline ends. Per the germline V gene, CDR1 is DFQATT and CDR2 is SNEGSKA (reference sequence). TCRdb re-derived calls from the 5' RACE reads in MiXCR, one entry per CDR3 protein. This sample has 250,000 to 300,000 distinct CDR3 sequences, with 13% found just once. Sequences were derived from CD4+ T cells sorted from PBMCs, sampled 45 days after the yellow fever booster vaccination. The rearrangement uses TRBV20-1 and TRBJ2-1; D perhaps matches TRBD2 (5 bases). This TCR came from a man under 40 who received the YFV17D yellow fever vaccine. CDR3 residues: CSAREASSGNEQFF. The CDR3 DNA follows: TGCAGTGCTAGAGAGGCTAGCAGTGGGAATGAGCAGTTCTTC.